This TCR beta chain is drawn from a study of T cells after somatic rescue of genetic block. V shed 4 bases, J shed 4 bases, and the junction held 13 bases outside the gene matches. The germline CDR1 and CDR2 sequences are SQVTM and ANQGSEA. This CDR3 is 15 amino acids long. Generated by immunoSEQ multiplex PCR, the TCRdb table keeps only in-frame clones and is missing some. The sample carries roughly 120,000 clones, 75% to 95% recorded once. J is TRBJ2-7 and V is TRBV29-1; TRBD2 matches 7 bases. The clonotype was recovered from a woman in her late teens or twenties. The specimen sequenced was peripheral blood mononuclear cells (PBMCs). The CDR3 sequence is CSVVGLGVGGYEQYF. In DNA, the CDR3 is TGCAGCGTTGTGGGCTTGGGAGTCGGGGGGTACGAGCAGTACTTC.